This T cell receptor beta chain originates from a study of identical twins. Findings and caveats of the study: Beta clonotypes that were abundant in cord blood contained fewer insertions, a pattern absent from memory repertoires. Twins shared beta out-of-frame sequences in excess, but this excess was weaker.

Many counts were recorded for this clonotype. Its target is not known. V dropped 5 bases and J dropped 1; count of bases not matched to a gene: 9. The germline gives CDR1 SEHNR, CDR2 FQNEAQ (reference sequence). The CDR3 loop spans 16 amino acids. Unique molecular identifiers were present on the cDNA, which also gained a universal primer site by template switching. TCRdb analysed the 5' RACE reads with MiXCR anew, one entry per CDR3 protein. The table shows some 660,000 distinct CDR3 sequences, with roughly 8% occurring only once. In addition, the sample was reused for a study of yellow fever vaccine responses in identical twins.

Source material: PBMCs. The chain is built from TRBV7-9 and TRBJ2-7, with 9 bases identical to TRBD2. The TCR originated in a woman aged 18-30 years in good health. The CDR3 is CASSAERAGGSYEQYF. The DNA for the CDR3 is TGTGCCAGCAGCGCGGAGAGAGCGGGAGGATCCTACGAGCAGTACTTC.